This TCR beta chain originates from a study of MAIT cells during Salmonella Paratyphi A infection (dated by TCRdb to the late 2010s). This clonotype has only a few counts. Its specific antigen is unknown. Within one base of it there is no much larger clone, and no base qualities were kept. The investigation overall reported the following: The availability of volunteer samples limited the sample sizes, but these sizes were considered adequate to detect differences between groups. More expansion or contraction among the top five MAIT clonotypes was shown in diagnosed volunteers than in healthy controls (roughly 0.56 versus 0.12), suggesting infection-driven repertoire reshaping.

This specimen's time point label, per the study, means: healthy control second sampling, 21 days after first. Healthy adult controls were laboratory volunteers or leukocyte cones from the national blood and transplant service. For RNA extraction, between roughly 4,500 and 11,000 MAIT cells from each sample were sorted straight into RNAqueous-Micro lysis buffer. Unchallenged healthy controls were sampled twice, approximately three weeks apart, as a control for MAIT repertoire stability. Lymphoprep gradient centrifugation was used to isolate peripheral blood mononuclear cells from both the blood samples and the leukocyte cones. Sorting was done on either a BD FACSAria Fusion or a BD FACSAria III sorter. Libraries came from 5' RACE. TCRbeta was amplified in two rounds of PCR using Phusion High-Fidelity polymerase, and the primers added sample-specific barcodes. To build the TCRbeta libraries, template-switch cDNA synthesis was carried out using SMARTScribe reverse transcriptase along with a TRBC-specific primer. The barcoded samples were pooled and then prepared using the NEBNext Ultra DNA Library Prep Kit for Illumina. Sequencing of the libraries took place on an Illumina MiSeq using the MiSeq reagent kit v2, 300 cycles. From the authors' description of their analysis: Jemultiplexer demultiplexed the reads by barcode, and MiTCR with default parameters aligned the reads. Non-functional sequences were removed with VDJtools, and each clonotype was defined by its amino acid sequence, with frequencies calculated from the assigned sequence reads. In the clonal space homeostasis analysis, clonotypes were binned by frequency as over-represented (0.05-1), large, medium and small. TCRdb reprocessing: public reads trimmed at Q25 with fastp, clones called with MiXCR, in-frame beta chains kept. For every CDR3 protein sequence, its rows merge into one entry that carries the most common genes and DNA. The V and J calls here are based on TCRdb, not the publication. The table for this sample lists roughly 720 distinct CDR3 sequences; 40% to 50% of them were counted only once. The ten largest clones represent roughly 58% of the sample.

The TCR originated in an adult in good health. Sequencing was carried out using MAIT cells from blood.

The CDR3 in this case is CSASRGTTEAFF. DNA sequence: TGCAGTGCTAGTAGGGGGACCACTGAAGCTTTCTTT. The rearranged segments are TRBV20-1 and TRBJ1-1; perhaps TRBD1 is the D gene, with 6 bases matching. The germline ends are 9 bases apart after V is trimmed by 3 bases and J by 4 bases. Reading from cysteine to phenylalanine, the CDR3 counts 12 amino acids. The CDR3 DNA has 36 bases and is translated from base 1. The germline V gene (reference sequence) specifies DFQATT as CDR1 and SNEGSKA as CDR2.